The 8 T cell receptor beta chains given below trace back to one sample, sequenced in a study of blood T cell repertoires in COVID-19 (TCRdb year 2020). Library method: the immunoSEQ multiplex PCR assay. In its TCRdb copy, this immuneACCESS table keeps in-frame sequences only and misses some clones. Where compared with another copy, unresolved V genes explain less than half of these, and the others have no known cause. This sample is represented by about 88,000 clones; roughly 84% of them were singletons. The ten largest clones capture just under 3% of the sample. Sequencing was done on a sample of peripheral blood. These receptors all come from a woman older than 75 with acute or convalescent COVID-19.

The chain carries TRBV30 and TRBJ2-7; 11 positions match TRBD2. This CDR3 has 15 amino acids. After removal of 1 base from V and 1 base from J, the junction contained 3 bases not matched to a gene. The germline V gene has CDR1 GTSNPN and CDR2 SVGIG (reference sequence). In nucleotides, the CDR3 is TGTGCCTGGAGTGATACTAGCGGGAGATCCTACGAGCAGTACTTC. Protein sequence: CAWSDTSGRSYEQYF.

The chain carries TRBV27 and TRBJ2-6; D not resolved. Germline V lookup: CDR1 MNHEY, CDR2 SMNVEV (reference sequence). CDR3 length: 15 residues. V shed 2 bases and J shed 0 bases, with 5 bases lying between them. The CDR3 coding sequence is TGTGCCAGCAGTTTAACGAGCTCTGGGGCCAACGTCCTGACTTTC. Translated: CASSLTSSGANVLTF.

The V and J genes are TRBV5-4 and TRBJ2-1; 13 bases agree with TRBD2. Per germline, CDR1 SGHNT and CDR2 YYREEE (reference sequence). The CDR3 loop spans 14 amino acids. With 7 bases clipped from V and 9 bases from J, the junction kept 7 bases outside the gene matches. This chain's CDR3 is CASSSTSGRFEQFF. The CDR3 DNA follows: TGTGCCAGCTCATCGACTAGCGGGAGGTTTGAGCAGTTCTTC.

CDR3 bases: TGTGCCAGCAGCTCATATTCCATGGACAACGAGCAGTACTTC. Protein product: CASSSYSMDNEQYF. The V and J genes are TRBV7-8 and TRBJ2-7, with D tentatively TRBD1 (5 bases). The CDR3 has 14 amino acids. Trimming stripped 4 bases from V and 5 bases from J, with 15 bases between. Germline CDR1 SGHVS, CDR2 FQNEAQ.

This clone was found a few times. This sequence joins TRBV6-5 and TRBJ2-1; tentatively, D is TRBD1 (6 bases). Trimming removed 0 bases from V and 9 bases from J, with 15 bases in between. This CDR3 is built from 15 residues. CDR1 and CDR2 from the germline V gene are MNHEY and SVGAGI. The CDR3 sequence: CASSYSTWIQGEQFF. DNA for the CDR3: TGTGCCAGCAGTTACTCGACCTGGATACAGGGTGAGCAGTTCTTC.

The V and J genes are TRBV6-5 and TRBJ1-6, with D unresolved. This CDR3 is built from 15 residues. CDR1 and CDR2 (germline): MNHEY, SVGAGI. Trimming left V 6 bases short and J 0 bases short, with 9 bases between. Here the CDR3 reads CASSGVSSYNSPLHF. The CDR3 region has the DNA TGTGCCAGCAGCGGGGTTAGCTCCTATAATTCACCCCTCCACTTT.

V gene TRBV18 combines with J gene TRBJ2-5, with 7 nucleotides matching TRBD1. CDR3 length equals 14 residues. Germline lookup yields CDR1 KGHSH and CDR2 LQKENI. V trimming: 2 bases; J trimming: 3 bases; junction bases outside the gene matches: 3. The CDR3 sequence is CASSPVGTEETQYF. The CDR3 DNA follows: TGTGCCAGCTCACCAGTCGGGACAGAAGAGACCCAGTACTTC.

The chain carries TRBV2 and TRBJ2-7; 7 nucleotides agree with TRBD1. This CDR3 is 15 amino acids long. V was pared by 5 bases and J by 3 bases, with 10 bases of the junction left unmatched. The germline V gene has CDR1 SNHLY and CDR2 FYNNEI. CDR3 residues: CASSSEDRFNYEQYF. The CDR3 DNA reads as TGTGCCAGCAGTTCTGAGGACAGGTTTAACTACGAGCAGTACTTC.